What follows are 32 T cell receptor beta chains derived from one specimen sequenced in a study of read filtering for tumor transcriptome and immune sequencing (dated by TCRdb to about 2020). Instrument used: Illumina HiSeq 4000. Starting from 350 to 500 ng RNA, TCR libraries were constructed with the Immunoverse kit using molecular barcoded adaptors that cover the alpha/delta and beta/gamma chains. TCRdb itself trimmed the public reads at Q25 with fastp, ran MiXCR and retained productive beta chains. Rows are combined by CDR3 protein, so each entry shows the most common genes and DNA. The sample has 50,000 to 65,000 distinct CDR3 sequences on record, about 19% of them singletons. The ten most abundant clones make up roughly a tenth of the sample. The sequenced material came from a population of CD138-negative cells sorted from bone marrow. Read against the paper, the sample's cell subset or site label means: bone marrow mononuclear cells depleted of CD138+ plasma/myeloma cells by negative magnetic selection. The receptor set was obtained from a donor at least 40 years old with multiple myeloma.

Ten or more counts support this clonotype. This chain joins TRBV5-1 and TRBJ2-1, with D perhaps matching TRBD2 (5 bases). Germline V gene data show CDR1 as SGHRS and CDR2 as YFSETQ. The CDR3 spans 13 residues. Trimming removed 6 bases at V and 6 bases at J, with 13 bases between. For the CDR3, the DNA is TGCGCCAGCAAACCCGGGATAGGCAATGAGCAGTTCTTC. The encoded protein is CASKPGIGNEQFF.

In this sample, this clonotype turned up many times. This chain uses TRBV12-3 or TRBV12-4 with TRBJ2-5; 8 bases are a match to TRBD1. V gave up 7 bases and J gave up 6 bases; unmatched junction bases: 7. This CDR3 has 13 amino acids. Written as DNA, the CDR3 is TGTGCCAGCAATGACAGGGGCAAGAAGACCCAGTACTTC. This gives the protein CASNDRGKKTQYF.

There are many counts of this clonotype. The gene calls are TRBV7-8 and TRBJ2-1; 8 nucleotides line up with TRBD2. Germline CDR1 and CDR2: SGHVS and FQNEAQ. This CDR3 is 18 amino acids long. The ends lost 3 bases at V and 0 bases at J; junction bases unmatched: 10. Written as DNA, the CDR3 is TGTGCCAGCAGCTTTTCCCGGGGGGGGGTGGGCTCCTACAATGAGCAGTTCTTC. It encodes CASSFSRGGVGSYNEQFF.

The rearrangement joins TRBV15 to TRBJ2-7; no clear D. Germline V CDR1 and CDR2: LNHNV, YYDKDF (reference sequence). There are 12 residues in the CDR3. V lost 0 bases, J lost 6 bases, and 6 bases lay in between. CDR3 bases: TGTGCCACCAGCAGAGAGGCACGCGAGCAGTACTTC. Amino acid sequence: CATSREAREQYF.

Ten or more counts support this clonotype. This sequence joins TRBV15 and TRBJ2-1, with D unresolved. There are 13 residues in the CDR3. The germline gives CDR1 LNHNV, CDR2 YYDKDF (reference sequence). The V end lost 1 base, the J end lost 7 bases, and 8 bases lay between the germline ends. CDR3 loop: CATSRVRVNEQFF. For the CDR3, the DNA is TGTGCCACCAGCAGAGTCCGGGTGAATGAGCAGTTCTTC.

This clonotype was detected many times. The rearrangement joins TRBV20-1 to TRBJ2-7, with 8 bases lining up with TRBD1. The CDR3 length is 15 residues. The germline V gene has CDR1 DFQATT and CDR2 SNEGSKA (reference sequence). J lost 0 bases, V lost 3 bases, and 7 bases had no gene match. The CDR3 loop is CSASADRVSSYEQYF. The DNA of the CDR3 is TGCAGTGCTAGCGCGGACAGGGTCAGCTCCTACGAGCAGTACTTC.

This clonotype was recorded at least ten times. DNA of the CDR3: TGCGCCAGCAGAACCGGACTAGCGGTGAATGAGCAGTTCTTC. It yields the protein CASRTGLAVNEQFF. The rearrangement links TRBV5-1 to TRBJ2-1, with 10 bases identical to TRBD2. V was clipped by 5 bases and J by 7 bases; unmatched bases: 6. Germline CDR1 and CDR2: SGHRS and YFSETQ. CDR3 length: 14 amino acids.

The V call is TRBV29-1, the J call TRBJ1-2, with D possibly TRBD1 on 5 matching bases. Germline V gene sequence: CDR1 SQVTM, CDR2 ANQGSEA. There are 12 residues in the CDR3. Between the trimmed V and J ends, which lost 7 bases and 5 bases, there was a span of 14 bases. The CDR3: CSATVGVYGYTF. CDR3 nucleotide sequence: TGCAGCGCTACAGTGGGGGTTTATGGCTACACCTTC.

This clonotype appeared many times. V is TRBV10-2 and J is TRBJ2-5, with 10 bases that match TRBD1. The CDR3 has 15 amino acids. The junction had 5 bases not matched to a gene; V was cut back by 2 bases and J by 5 bases. Germline CDR1 WSHSY, CDR2 SAAADI. The DNA for the CDR3 is TGCGCCAGCAGTGAGGCGGGGACAGGGGCGGAGACCCAGTACTTC. Translation: CASSEAGTGAETQYF.

At least ten counts were recorded for this clonotype. The chain combines TRBV5-1 with TRBJ2-3; 7 positions agree with TRBD2. Germline V gene data show CDR1 as SGHRS and CDR2 as YFSETQ. The CDR3 loop spans 16 amino acids. V lost 0 bases and J lost 4; bases outside the gene matches: 8. CDR3 coding DNA: TGCGCCAGCAGCTTGGACGCGGGAGCCATCCCAGATACGCAGTATTTT. It encodes CASSLDAGAIPDTQYF.

This clonotype was seen repeatedly, ten times or more. The chain recombines TRBV7-2 with TRBJ2-5; 7 bases align to TRBD2. Per germline, CDR1 SGHTA and CDR2 FQGNSA. This CDR3 contains 16 residues. V lost 1 base, J lost 1 base, and 6 bases stayed unmatched. In DNA form, the CDR3 reads TGTGCCAGCAGCTTAGATGCGACTAGCAGCCAAGAGACCCAGTACTTC. Amino acids: CASSLDATSSQETQYF.

This clonotype has at least ten counts. V gene TRBV6-5 combines with J gene TRBJ1-1; unclear D gene. The V gene lost 7 bases and the J gene lost 4 bases, with 13 bases spanning the gap. The CDR3 sequence is 13 residues long. Germline values: CDR1 MNHEY, CDR2 SVGAGI. Here the CDR3 DNA reads TGTGCCAGCACCCCGGAAGGGAGCACTGAAGCTTTCTTT. Its protein is CASTPEGSTEAFF.

Ten or more counts support this clonotype. This rearrangement joins TRBV7-9 to TRBJ2-7, with 12 bases that match TRBD2. Trimming at V came to 4 bases and at J to 5 bases, leaving 3 bases not matched to a gene. Germline CDR1 reads SEHNR; CDR2 reads FQNEAQ (reference sequence). The CDR3 loop spans 14 amino acids. In DNA form, the CDR3 reads TGTGCCAGCAGCTCTAGCGGGGGGGCCGACGAGCAGTACTTC. Translated: CASSSSGGADEQYF.

Only a few counts were recorded for this clonotype. The chain employs TRBV2 and TRBJ2-7; possibly TRBD2 for D (7 bases). The germline V and J ends were trimmed by 0 bases and 6 bases, with 15 bases remaining between them. The germline gives CDR1 SNHLY, CDR2 FYNNEI. The CDR3 extends over 15 amino acids. The CDR3 DNA is TGTGCCAGCAGTGAAGCGCTTGGGGGAGGGGGCGAGCAGTACTTC. Protein product: CASSEALGGGGEQYF. Supplemented by reference TRBV2 and TRBJ2-7, the full variable domain reads EPEVTQTPSHQVTQMGQEVILRCVPISNHLYFYWYRQILGQKVEFLVSFYNNEISEKSEIFDDQFSVERPDGSNFTLKIRSTKLEDSAMYFCASSEALGGGGEQYFGPGTRLTVT.

This clonotype was picked up many times. The V gene is TRBV7-9, the J gene TRBJ2-5, with TRBD2 identical over 9 bases. V trimming: 5 bases; J trimming: 1 base; junction bases outside the gene matches: 5. Looked up from germline, CDR1 is SEHNR and CDR2 is FQNEAQ (reference sequence). This CDR3 is built from 15 residues. In DNA form, the CDR3 reads TGTGCCAGCAGCCCCACAGCGGGGGGCCAAGAGACCCAGTACTTC. As protein: CASSPTAGGQETQYF.

Many counts were recorded for this clonotype. The chain joins TRBV29-1 to TRBJ1-1; TRBD1 agrees at 8 bases. Looked up from germline, CDR1 is SQVTM and CDR2 is ANQGSEA. The V and J ends lost 4 bases and 6 bases, in that order; junction bases with no gene match: 7. The CDR3 has 13 amino acids. DNA of the CDR3: TGCAGCGTTGGAGGGGACAGGCGGGCTGAAGCTTTCTTT. This translates into CSVGGDRRAEAFF.

This clonotype was picked up many times. The gene calls are TRBV7-9 and TRBJ2-7; D may be TRBD1 (6 bases). Between the trimmed V and J ends, which lost 5 bases and 4 bases, there was a span of 9 bases. The CDR3 has 12 residues. CDR1 is SEHNR and CDR2 is FQNEAQ in the germline V gene (reference sequence). The CDR3 here is CASSRDNYEQYF. CDR3 in DNA: TGTGCCAGCAGCCGGGACAATTACGAGCAGTACTTC.

This clonotype was observed many times. The chain carries TRBV5-6 and TRBJ2-7; no clear D. Per germline, CDR1 SGHDT and CDR2 YYEEEE. Trimming cost V 4 bases and J 1 base, with 3 bases left between them. The CDR3 has 11 amino acids. CDR3 nucleotides: TGTGCCAGCAGCAATTCCTACGAGCAGTACTTC. Protein: CASSNSYEQYF.

This clonotype was seen repeatedly, ten times or more. V gene TRBV5-1 combines with J gene TRBJ2-3; the D gene is possibly TRBD1 (5 bases). V was shortened by 0 bases and J by 4 bases, with 12 bases between the two germline ends. CDR1 and CDR2 (germline): SGHRS, YFSETQ. The CDR3 is 15 residues long. CDR3 sequence (DNA): TGCGCCAGCAGCTTGGGGTTAGGACACGCAGATACGCAGTATTTT. It encodes CASSLGLGHADTQYF.

The chain combines TRBV20-1 with TRBJ2-6, with D perhaps matching TRBD1 (5 bases). The CDR3 extends over 13 amino acids. Trimming stripped 0 bases from V and 12 bases from J, with 12 bases between. CDR1 DFQATT and CDR2 SNEGSKA come from the germline V gene (reference sequence). The DNA for the CDR3 is TGCAGTGCTAGAGAAACTGGGGCCGGCGTCCTGACTTTC. It is translated as CSARETGAGVLTF.

This clonotype was recorded at least ten times. This chain links TRBV5-6 with TRBJ2-6, with D unclear. Germline V gene lookup returns CDR1 SGHDT and CDR2 YYEEEE. Trimming took 2 bases from V and 2 from J, leaving 8 bases between them. This CDR3 has 15 amino acids. The CDR3 region is CASSLASPGANVLTF. CDR3 DNA sequence: TGTGCCAGCAGCTTAGCTAGTCCTGGGGCCAACGTCCTGACTTTC. Filled out from reference TRBV5-6 and TRBJ2-6, the complete variable domain reads DAGVTQSPTHLIKTRGQQVTLRCSPKSGHDTVSWYQQALGQGPQFIFQYYEEEERQRGNFPDRFSGHQFPNYSSELNVNALLLGDSALYLCASSLASPGANVLTFGAGSRLTVL.

V is TRBV29-1 and J is TRBJ2-5; 10 nucleotides agree with TRBD1. Germline V gives CDR1 SQVTM, CDR2 ANQGSEA. The CDR3 is 15 amino acids. J gave up 7 bases and V 1 base, and 9 bases lay outside the gene matches. CDR3 amino acids: CSVEVGDRGERTQYF. CDR3 DNA sequence: TGCAGCGTTGAAGTCGGGGACAGGGGAGAGAGGACCCAGTACTTC.

This clonotype showed up just a few times. The chain recombines TRBV20-1 with TRBJ1-4, with D perhaps matching TRBD1 (6 bases). The CDR3 covers 13 residues. Per germline, CDR1 DFQATT and CDR2 SNEGSKA (reference sequence). V was trimmed by 5 bases and J by 5 bases, leaving 12 bases between them. In DNA form, the CDR3 reads TGCAGTGCTTTGGGACAAGGGAATGAAAAACTGTTTTTT. Translating it yields CSALGQGNEKLFF.

This clonotype was counted at least ten times. The rearrangement uses TRBV20-1 and TRBJ2-1, with 12 nucleotides matching TRBD2. The CDR3 has 14 amino acids. The germline V gene has CDR1 DFQATT and CDR2 SNEGSKA (reference sequence). J was trimmed by 4 bases and V by 6 bases; bases with no gene match: 4. CDR3 region: CSAAGTSGYNEQFF. The CDR3 DNA follows: TGCAGTGCAGCCGGGACTAGCGGGTACAATGAGCAGTTCTTC.

This clonotype was seen at least ten times. The V call is TRBV30, the J call TRBJ1-2, with a possible D match to TRBD1 (6 bases). The CDR3 has 11 residues. Germline assignment: CDR1 GTSNPN and CDR2 SVGIG (reference sequence). V was trimmed by 4 bases and J by 3 bases, leaving 6 bases between them. In DNA form, the CDR3 reads TGTGCCTGGACAGGGGACTATGGCTACACCTTC. Its translation: CAWTGDYGYTF.

A note on this clonotype: A much larger clone is a single base away; this may be a read error. The chain has TRBV5-6 and TRBJ1-4, with a weak D call TRBD1 (6 bases). The J call is uncertain, as TRBJ2-3 better fits the DNA end. Germline V CDR1 and CDR2: SGHDT, YYEEEE. CDR3 length equals 13 residues. For the CDR3, the DNA is TGTGCCAGCAGCTCCTCAGGGGAAGGTACGCAGTATTTT. Its protein product is CASSSSGEGTQYF.

This clonotype was seen repeatedly, ten times or more. The chain links TRBV5-1 to TRBJ2-1; 8 nucleotides match TRBD2. Trimming at V came to 0 bases and at J to 12 bases, leaving 14 bases not matched to a gene. The CDR3 is 16 amino acids. From germline, CDR1 is SGHRS and CDR2 YFSETQ. CDR3 sequence: CASSLASGGLNMGQFF. The DNA of the CDR3 is TGCGCCAGCAGCTTGGCGAGCGGGGGTTTAAACATGGGGCAGTTCTTC.

This clonotype was seen ten or more times. The rearrangement uses TRBV5-4 and TRBJ2-2, with 8 bases aligning to TRBD2. With 4 bases clipped from V and 6 bases from J, the junction kept 11 bases outside the gene matches. CDR1 and CDR2 from the germline V gene are SGHNT and YYREEE (reference sequence). The CDR3 consists of 16 residues. Here the CDR3 DNA reads TGTGCCAGCAGCCGGCCGGGACTAGGGGCGGCCGGGGAGCTGTTTTTT. Protein sequence: CASSRPGLGAAGELFF.

This clonotype qualifies as medium-sized. This sequence joins TRBV29-1 and TRBJ2-1, with a possible D match to TRBD2 (5 bases). CDR1 SQVTM and CDR2 ANQGSEA come from the germline V gene. This CDR3 spans 20 amino acids. V lost 6 bases and J lost 4, with 34 bases in between. This chain's CDR3 is CSVETSGGSGLPRRYNEQFF. The CDR3 bases are TGCAGCGTGGAAACCAGCGGTGGGAGCGGACTGCCGAGGCGGTACAATGAGCAGTTCTTC.

Ten or more counts support this clonotype. The chain links TRBV28 to TRBJ2-3; tentative D call: TRBD2 (6 bases). The CDR3 has 16 amino acids. The V gene's germline CDR1 is MDHEN and CDR2 SYDVKM. Trimming left V 7 bases short and J 1 base short, with 18 bases between. The CDR3 sequence is CASISPDGSGTDTQYF. CDR3 DNA: TGTGCCAGCATTTCCCCAGACGGGAGTGGCACAGATACGCAGTATTTT.

Concerning this clonotype: A much larger clone sits a single nucleotide away, making a read error possible. V and J are TRBV3-1 and TRBJ2-3; a weak D match, TRBD1 (5 bases). Germline CDR1 is LGHDT and CDR2 is YNNKEL (reference sequence). This CDR3 has 14 residues. The CDR3 here is CASRQGRGTDTQYF. The CDR3 coding sequence is TGTGCCAGCCGCCAGGGTCGGGGCACAGATACGCAGTATTTT.

Remarks on this clonotype: Just one base apart from a much larger clone, this may be a read error. The chain employs TRBV7-8 and TRBJ2-1; 7 nucleotides line up with TRBD2. V shed 5 bases, J shed 0 bases, and the junction held 13 bases outside the gene matches. The length of the CDR3 is 18 residues. Germline V CDR1 and CDR2: SGHVS, FQNEAQ. CDR3 sequence (DNA): TGTGCCAGCAGCAAGGGAGGGGAAGCGGATAGCTCCTACAATGAGCAGTTCTTC. Translated: CASSKGGEADSSYNEQFF.